These 22 T cell receptor beta chains were sequenced from one sample in a study of CD8 T cells in Susac syndrome. RNA in amounts of roughly 0.5 to 1 ug was reverse transcribed with random hexamers. TCRdb analysed the immunoSEQ multiplex PCR reads with MiXCR anew, one entry per CDR3 protein. The table includes fewer than 85,000 distinct CDR3 sequences, just under 95% detected once. The sequencing input was CD8+ T cells from PBMCs. These receptors came from a human donor with multiple sclerosis.

The chain uses TRBV19 and TRBJ1-2; TRBD1 matches at 8 bases. The germline CDR1 and CDR2 sequences are LNHDA and SQIVND (reference sequence). Trimming took 8 bases from V and 6 from J; bases not matched to a gene: 8. The CDR3 spans 13 residues. The CDR3 here is CASEQGAKDGYTF. In nucleotides, the CDR3 is TGTGCCAGTGAGCAGGGGGCCAAGGATGGCTACACCTTC.

The rearrangement uses TRBV19 and TRBJ1-5; D uncertain. In germline, CDR1 is LNHDA, CDR2 SQIVND (reference sequence). Trimming took 5 bases from V and 7 from J, leaving 15 bases between them. This CDR3 region has 14 residues. The CDR3 is CASSFGLGRQPQHF. The CDR3 DNA sequence: TGTGCCAGTAGTTTCGGCCTGGGGAGACAGCCCCAGCATTTT.

V gene TRBV4-1 combines with J gene TRBJ1-4; maybe TRBD1 (6 bases). Trimming stripped 0 bases from V and 4 bases from J, with 9 bases between. CDR3 length: 15 amino acids. Germline V CDR1 and CDR2: MGHRA, YSYEKL. The CDR3 loop is CASSQDRGVNEKLFF. As DNA, the CDR3 is TGCGCCAGCAGCCAAGACAGGGGTGTTAATGAAAAACTGTTTTTT.

This chain connects TRBV12-3 or TRBV12-4 to TRBJ2-1, with a weak D call TRBD2 (5 bases). The CDR3 is 13 residues long. Trimming took 5 bases from V and 9 from J, leaving 14 bases between them. The CDR3 reads CASSPGRRGEQFF. In nucleotides, the CDR3 is TGTGCCAGCAGTCCCGGGCGACGGGGTGAGCAGTTCTTC.

V usage is TRBV7-9 and J usage is TRBJ2-1, with unresolved D. Germline CDR1 reads SEHNR; CDR2 reads FQNEAQ (reference sequence). V was clipped by 4 bases and J by 5 bases, with 12 bases between them. CDR3 length equals 14 residues. CDR3 amino acids: CASSSPTGHNEQFF. In DNA form, the CDR3 reads TGTGCCAGCAGCTCCCCAACCGGGCACAATGAGCAGTTCTTC.

This chain joins TRBV29-1 and TRBJ1-2; D is unresolved. The germline V gene encodes CDR1 SQVTM and CDR2 ANQGSEA. The V end was cut by 3 bases, the J end by 4 bases, with 9 bases between. CDR3 length equals 12 residues. The CDR3 loop is CSVEGPFYGYTF. CDR3 DNA: TGCAGCGTTGAGGGTCCCTTCTATGGCTACACCTTC.

This clonotype has just one count. V usage is TRBV4-1 and J usage is TRBJ2-1; D unresolved. CDR1 and CDR2 from the germline V gene are MGHRA and YSYEKL. V was trimmed by 3 bases and J by 8 bases, leaving 8 bases between them. The CDR3 is made up of 12 amino acids. CDR3 bases: TGCGCCAGCAGCCACTTTTGGGATGAGCAGTTCTTC. This translates into CASSHFWDEQFF.

DNA for the CDR3: TGTGCCAGCAGCCATTCGCTTTGGACTGAAGCTTTCTTT. Protein product: CASSHSLWTEAFF. The V call is TRBV12-3 or TRBV12-4, the J call TRBJ1-1; D ambiguous. Trimming pared 6 bases from V and 5 bases from J, leaving 13 bases between. This CDR3 has 13 residues.

V and J are TRBV30 and TRBJ1-5; D is ambiguous. Trimming removed 0 bases at V and 4 bases at J, with 4 bases between. Germline V lookup: CDR1 GTSNPN, CDR2 SVGIG (reference sequence). The CDR3 loop spans 12 amino acids. The CDR3 DNA reads TGTGCCTGGAGTGTACAGAATCAGCCCCAGCATTTT. This gives the protein CAWSVQNQPQHF.

The V and J genes are TRBV6-5 and TRBJ2-7; weak D call: TRBD1 (5 bases). The CDR3 loop spans 12 amino acids. Trimming removed 2 bases at V and 3 bases at J, with 5 bases between. Germline-derived CDR1 and CDR2 are MNHEY and SVGAGI. Here the CDR3 DNA reads TGTGCCAGCAGTTACCAGGGCTACGAGCAGTACTTC. This codes for CASSYQGYEQYF.

This chain joins TRBV5-1 and TRBJ2-1; 9 bases agree with TRBD1. Germline CDR1 reads SGHRS; CDR2 reads YFSETQ. Unmatched junction bases numbered 5, after V lost 0 bases and J lost 4 bases. The CDR3 extends over 16 amino acids. CDR3 amino acids: CASSLGGQGLYNEQFF. The CDR3, as DNA: TGCGCCAGCAGCTTGGGCGGACAGGGGTTGTACAATGAGCAGTTCTTC.

This chain connects TRBV9 to TRBJ2-7; the match to TRBD1 covers 10 bases. Germline V gene lookup returns CDR1 SGDLS and CDR2 YYNGEE. The CDR3 totals 16 residues. After removal of 0 bases from V and 3 bases from J, the junction contained 6 bases not matched to a gene. CDR3 bases: TGTGCCAGCAGCGTAGTTCCCGGGACAGGGGTCTACGAGCAGTACTTC. Translating it yields CASSVVPGTGVYEQYF.

Here the CDR3 reads CSVSYGYTF. CDR3 DNA sequence: TGCAGCGTTAGCTATGGCTACACCTTC. The chain uses TRBV29-1 and TRBJ1-2; D uncertain. The germline V and J ends were trimmed by 5 bases and 4 bases, with 2 bases remaining between them. The CDR3 loop spans 9 amino acids. Per the germline V gene, CDR1 is SQVTM and CDR2 is ANQGSEA.

This chain connects TRBV19 to TRBJ1-1; the D gene is possibly TRBD1 (5 bases). The CDR3 is 14 amino acids. V lost 5 bases to trimming and J lost 0 bases, with 10 bases between them. From germline, CDR1 is LNHDA and CDR2 SQIVND (reference sequence). CDR3 in amino acids: CASSARTMNTEAFF. The CDR3 DNA follows: TGTGCCAGTAGTGCTCGGACAATGAACACTGAAGCTTTCTTT. The variable domain in full, completed from reference TRBV19 and TRBJ1-1, reads DGGITQSPKYLFRKEGQNVTLSCEQNLNHDAMYWYRQDPGQGLRLIYYSQIVNDFQKGDIAEGYSVSREKKESFPLTVTSAQKNPTAFYLCASSARTMNTEAFFGQGTRLTVV.

V usage is TRBV5-5 and J usage is TRBJ1-2, with D uncertain. Germline CDR1 is SGHKS and CDR2 is YYEKEE (reference sequence). The CDR3 contains 16 residues. Trimming shortened V by 0 bases and J by 0 bases, and 12 bases separated the two germline ends. As DNA, the CDR3 is TGTGCCAGCAGCTTGGGCTGGCAGGTCTCTAACTATGGCTACACCTTC. Translating gives CASSLGWQVSNYGYTF.

The rearrangement links TRBV6-5 to TRBJ1-1, with 9 nucleotides matching TRBD1. The V gene end was trimmed by 6 bases and the J gene end by 6 bases; junction bases not matched to a gene: 11. This CDR3 has 15 amino acids. Germline V gene data show CDR1 as MNHEY and CDR2 as SVGAGI. DNA of the CDR3: TGTGCCAGCAGACAGGGGGCTGGATTGGTCGCTGAAGCTTTCTTT. This translates into CASRQGAGLVAEAFF.

The gene calls are TRBV4-2 and TRBJ2-4; D is perhaps TRBD1 (5 bases). Trimming stripped 0 bases from V and 7 bases from J, with 25 bases between. The CDR3 spans 19 residues. Germline loops: CDR1 LGHNA, CDR2 YNFKEQ. CDR3 sequence: CASSQDFGDSYPPGNIQYF. DNA for the CDR3: TGTGCCAGCAGCCAAGATTTCGGAGACAGTTACCCGCCAGGGAACATTCAGTACTTC.

The CDR3 loop is CASRGLGATTGELFF. Here the CDR3 DNA reads TGTGCCAGCAGGGGTCTGGGAGCGACCACCGGGGAGCTGTTTTTT. The V and J genes are TRBV3-1 and TRBJ2-2, with D possibly being TRBD2 (5 bases). The CDR3 runs 15 residues. In germline, CDR1 is LGHDT, CDR2 YNNKEL (reference sequence). The V end lost 6 bases, the J end lost 4 bases, and 15 bases lay between the germline ends.

V usage is TRBV19 and J usage is TRBJ1-2; D is undetermined. Germline loops: CDR1 LNHDA, CDR2 SQIVND (reference sequence). Trimming removed 1 base from V and 2 bases from J, with 11 bases in between. This CDR3 is 15 amino acids long. For the CDR3, the DNA is TGTGCCAGTAGTATAGTGCCCAGCCTCAACTATGGCTACACCTTC. Translating it yields CASSIVPSLNYGYTF.

CDR3 in amino acids: CSVLGLAGINEQFF. DNA of the CDR3: TGCAGCGTATTGGGACTAGCGGGGATAAATGAGCAGTTCTTC. J is TRBJ2-1 and V is TRBV29-1; 13 nucleotides match TRBD2. The germline gives CDR1 SQVTM, CDR2 ANQGSEA. Germline trimming cut 6 bases from V and 7 bases from J; bases unmatched to any gene: 6. The CDR3 consists of 14 residues.

The V gene is TRBV4-1, the J gene TRBJ1-6, with a possible D match to TRBD1 (5 bases). CDR1 is MGHRA, CDR2 YSYEKL, per germline. V was pared by 6 bases and J by 9 bases, with 12 bases between. The CDR3 contains 13 residues. As DNA, the CDR3 is TGCGCCAGCAGGCAGGGTATCGGTTCACCCCTCCACTTT. This codes for CASRQGIGSPLHF.

V and J are TRBV2 and TRBJ2-1; tentatively, D is TRBD1 or TRBD2 (5 bases each). V lost 1 base and J 4 bases, leaving 14 bases between the germline ends. Germline assignment: CDR1 SNHLY and CDR2 FYNNEI. The CDR3 runs 16 residues. CDR3 sequence reads: CASSEGGPYTYNEQFF. The CDR3 coding sequence is TGTGCCAGCAGTGAAGGGGGACCCTACACTTACAATGAGCAGTTCTTC.